This T cell receptor beta chain is drawn from a study of blood T cell repertoires in COVID-19. The wider study: PBMCs, B-cell-depleted T cells, or T cells were the source of the cDNA or gDNA that made up the material.

The protocol was immunoSEQ multiplex PCR, while the TCRdb copy is restricted to in-frame clones and leaves out a portion. This sample has a few hundred thousand clones; approximately 90% occur once, and the top ten carry just under 9%. V shed 5 bases, J shed 3 bases, and the junction held 21 bases outside the gene matches. The germline V gene encodes CDR1 MDHEN and CDR2 SYDVKM. The CDR3 runs to 19 residues. The material sequenced was PBMCs or T cells enriched from blood (not recorded which). The V call is TRBV28, the J call TRBJ2-7; 8 bases agree with TRBD1. This clonotype originated in a woman aged 18-35 years who had recovered from COVID-19. The CDR3 loop reads CASSQPRQGKSYLRYEQYF. CDR3 nucleotides: TGTGCCAGCAGTCAGCCCCGACAGGGGAAAAGCTACCTTCGCTACGAGCAGTACTTC.